The 17 T cell receptor beta chains in this list originate from one sample, sequenced in a study of CD8 T cells in Susac syndrome. An input of about 0.5 to 1 ug of RNA was subjected to reverse transcription using random hexamers. TCRdb re-called the immunoSEQ multiplex PCR reads with MiXCR, one entry per CDR3 protein. The repertoire holds about 210,000 distinct CDR3 sequences, with about 96% as singletons. Sequencing was done on a sample of CD4+ T cells from PBMCs. All receptors derive from a human donor with multiple sclerosis.

The rearrangement uses TRBV6-6 and TRBJ2-7; 9 positions agree with TRBD2. J lost 6 bases, V lost 6 bases, and 9 bases had no gene match. CDR1 is MNHNY and CDR2 is SVGAGI in the germline V gene (reference sequence). This CDR3 is built from 14 residues. This chain's CDR3 is CASRYSGSMGEQYF. The CDR3 bases are TGTGCCAGCAGGTATAGCGGGAGTATGGGCGAGCAGTACTTC.

V and J are TRBV7-6 and TRBJ2-7; tentatively, D is TRBD1 (6 bases). The V gene lost 3 bases and the J gene lost 0 bases, with 12 bases spanning the gap. CDR1 is SGHVS and CDR2 is FNYEAQ in the germline V gene. This CDR3 region has 15 residues. The CDR3 reads CASSLGADISYEQYF. The CDR3 DNA reads as TGTGCCAGCAGCTTGGGGGCAGATATCTCCTACGAGCAGTACTTC.

The gene calls are TRBV20-1 and TRBJ2-3; D ambiguous. The CDR3 extends over 12 amino acids. V was pared by 7 bases and J by 6 bases, with 14 bases between. The germline gives CDR1 DFQATT, CDR2 SNEGSKA (reference sequence). The CDR3 region has the DNA TGCAGTGTCGGACCAACTCGGGATACGCAGTATTTT. Its translation: CSVGPTRDTQYF.

The rearrangement uses TRBV2 and TRBJ2-7; D remains unclear. V was cut by 5 bases and J by 0 bases, with 14 bases left in between. This CDR3 contains 15 residues. Per the germline V gene, CDR1 is SNHLY and CDR2 is FYNNEI. The CDR3 DNA sequence: TGTGCCAGCAGTAGTGTAGCAGCCAACTCCTACGAGCAGTACTTC. Translated, it gives CASSSVAANSYEQYF.

The V call is TRBV7-9, the J call TRBJ2-5; 11 bases match TRBD2. Germline values: CDR1 SEHNR, CDR2 FQNEAQ (reference sequence). V shed 6 bases and J 2 bases; nucleotides not matched to a gene: 14. CDR3 length: 18 residues. The CDR3 protein is CASSLVWGLAGGQETQYF. For the CDR3, the DNA is TGTGCCAGCAGTCTCGTGTGGGGCCTAGCGGGAGGACAAGAGACCCAGTACTTC. Full variable domain (outside the CDR3, taken from reference TRBV7-9 and TRBJ2-5): DTGVSQNPRHKITKRGQNVTFRCDPISEHNRLYWYRQTLGQGPEFLTYFQNEAQLEKSRLLSDRFSAERPKGSFSTLEIQRTEQGDSAMYLCASSLVWGLAGGQETQYFGPGTRLLVL.

The chain recombines TRBV12-3 or TRBV12-4 with TRBJ2-5, with 9 bases that match TRBD2. V was clipped by 6 bases and J by 7 bases; unmatched bases: 12. This CDR3 spans 15 amino acids. The CDR3 coding sequence is TGTGCCAGCAGCCCGACTAGCGGAGCGATCGGGACCCAGTACTTC. This gives the protein CASSPTSGAIGTQYF.

This clonotype appeared a single time. For the CDR3, the DNA is TGCAGTGCTACCAAGCAAACGGGGGCCTACGAGCAGTACTTC. It translates to CSATKQTGAYEQYF. The chain has TRBV20-1 and TRBJ2-7; tentatively, D is TRBD2 (6 bases). Germline-derived CDR1 and CDR2 are DFQATT and SNEGSKA (reference sequence). Trimming pared 4 bases from V and 2 bases from J, leaving 15 bases between. The length of the CDR3 is 14 residues.

The V gene is TRBV28, the J gene TRBJ1-2, with TRBD1 identical over 9 bases. Germline V gene data show CDR1 as MDHEN and CDR2 as SYDVKM. The CDR3 covers 13 residues. Trimming cost V 11 bases and J 8 bases; bases outside gene matches: 12. The CDR3 DNA sequence: TGTGCCGCGCGATCGGGACAGGGCGGCGGCTACACCTTC. As protein: CAARSGQGGGYTF.

The rearrangement links TRBV29-1 to TRBJ2-1; D is ambiguous. The CDR3 loop spans 14 amino acids. Trimming shortened V by 3 bases and J by 2 bases, and 11 bases separated the two germline ends. Per the germline V gene, CDR1 is SQVTM and CDR2 is ANQGSEA. The CDR3 reads CSVEPVGTYNEQFF. The CDR3 DNA sequence: TGCAGCGTTGAGCCGGTCGGCACCTACAATGAGCAGTTCTTC.

The rearrangement uses TRBV3-1 and TRBJ2-2; TRBD2 matches at 11 bases. The J segment lost 8 bases and the V segment lost 8 bases, leaving 10 bases of the junction unmatched. The CDR3 sequence is 15 residues long. Germline CDR1 and CDR2: LGHDT and YNNKEL (reference sequence). The CDR3 loop reads CASRRGLAASGELFF. Here the CDR3 DNA reads TGTGCCAGCCGCCGGGGACTAGCGGCCTCTGGGGAGCTGTTTTTT.

The chain is built from TRBV29-1 and TRBJ2-1, with 10 positions matching TRBD2. The V gene end was trimmed by 6 bases and the J gene end by 6 bases; junction bases not matched to a gene: 14. Germline values: CDR1 SQVTM, CDR2 ANQGSEA. CDR3 length equals 16 residues. CDR3 DNA: TGCAGCGTGGGATCCCATCTAGCGGGAGTTCCCAATGAGCAGTTCTTC. It specifies CSVGSHLAGVPNEQFF.

The V call is TRBV20-1, the J call TRBJ2-7; D possibly corresponds to TRBD1 (6 bases). CDR3 size: 17 residues. V lost 1 base, J lost 0 bases, and 19 bases lay in between. The germline V gene has CDR1 DFQATT and CDR2 SNEGSKA (reference sequence). The CDR3 DNA sequence: TGCAGTGCTAGAGGGCCACCGACAGGTCCGAGCTCCTACGAGCAGTACTTC. This codes for CSARGPPTGPSSYEQYF.

The rearrangement links TRBV20-1 to TRBJ1-1; 11 positions agree with TRBD1. Germline-derived CDR1 and CDR2 are DFQATT and SNEGSKA (reference sequence). V shed 6 bases and J 0 bases; nucleotides not matched to a gene: 3. The CDR3 is made up of 14 amino acids. CDR3 protein: CSARTGGMNTEAFF. The CDR3 bases are TGCAGTGCAAGGACAGGGGGCATGAACACTGAAGCTTTCTTT.

This chain joins TRBV7-2 and TRBJ2-1; 7 bases agree with TRBD1. Germline loops: CDR1 SGHTA, CDR2 FQGNSA. The CDR3 extends over 17 amino acids. V lost 4 bases, J lost 0 bases, and 9 bases stayed unmatched. CDR3 region: CASSSPDRLSSYNEQFF. The CDR3 DNA sequence: TGTGCCAGCAGCTCGCCGGACAGGCTTAGCTCCTACAATGAGCAGTTCTTC. Full variable domain (remainder filled in from reference TRBV7-2 and TRBJ2-1): GAGVSQSPSNKVTEKGKDVELRCDPISGHTALYWYRQSLGQGLEFLIYFQGNSAPDKSGLPSDRFSAERTGGSVSTLTIQRTQQEDSAVYLCASSSPDRLSSYNEQFFGPGTRLTVL.

The chain recombines TRBV7-8 with TRBJ1-1; perhaps TRBD1 as D (5 bases). In germline, CDR1 is SGHVS, CDR2 FQNEAQ. Trimming left V 3 bases short and J 0 bases short, with 11 bases between. This CDR3 is built from 15 residues. CDR3 DNA: TGTGCCAGCAGCTTGCTGGGACGAATGAACACTGAAGCTTTCTTT. It translates to CASSLLGRMNTEAFF. The full variable domain, rest sourced from reference TRBV7-8 and TRBJ1-1, is GAGVSQSPRYKVAKRGQDVALRCDPISGHVSLFWYQQALGQGPEFLTYFQNEAQLDKSGLPSDRFFAERPEGSVSTLKIQRTQQEDSAVYLCASSLLGRMNTEAFFGQGTRLTVV.

The V and J genes are TRBV6-5 and TRBJ2-1; 13 bases map to TRBD2. Germline lookup yields CDR1 MNHEY and CDR2 SVGAGI. V shed 5 bases, J shed 7 bases, and the junction held 2 bases outside the gene matches. The CDR3 covers 14 residues. The CDR3 DNA sequence: TGTGCCAGCAGTACGGGACTAGCGGGGAATGAGCAGTTCTTC. It is translated as CASSTGLAGNEQFF.

The J gene is TRBJ2-2, the V gene TRBV4-1; tentative D call: TRBD2 (6 bases). The CDR3 runs to 14 residues. The germline CDR1 and CDR2 sequences are MGHRA and YSYEKL. Trimming left V 3 bases short and J 6 bases short, with 11 bases between. The CDR3 DNA reads TGCGCCAGCAGCCACGGGGGTTTAGCCGGGGAGCTGTTTTTT. Translated: CASSHGGLAGELFF.